The rows below give T cell receptor beta chains drawn from one sample of a study of HIV-infected patients and healthy controls. TCRdb reprocessed the 5' RACE reads via MiXCR and lists one record per CDR3 protein. The sample lists 18,000 or so distinct CDR3 sequences; roughly 18% were seen once. Sample: CD8+ T cells from blood. The source is a human donor in good health. CDR3s include the opening cysteine and the closing phenylalanine or tryptophan. D genes are given only for firm matches. Not every row has a clone size; where given, it reads once, few, many or a size class.

>few|TRBJ2-1|TRBV6-1|TRBD2
TGTGCCAGCAGTGAAGCTAGCGGGGGGGCCAATGAGCAGTTCTTC
CASSEASGGANEQFF
>NA|TRBJ1-1|TRBV12-3/TRBV12-4|NA
TGTGCCAGCAGTTTCAGGGTAGGAATTCCCTTAGAAGCTTTCTTT
CASSFRVGIPLEAFF
>few|TRBJ2-7|TRBV14|NA
TGTGCCAGCAGCCAAGGCGGGAATTGGTACGAGCAGTACTTC
CASSQGGNWYEQYF
>NA|TRBJ2-2|TRBV27|NA
TGTGCCAGCAGTTTCAACGGAAACACCGGGGAGCTGTTTTTT
CASSFNGNTGELFF
>NA|TRBJ2-7|TRBV6-5|TRBD2
TGTGCCAGCAGTTACGGTAGCGGGGGTCCCTACTACGAGCAGTACTTC
CASSYGSGGPYYEQYF
>NA|TRBJ2-7|TRBV11-2|NA
TGTGCCAGCACCTACCGGGACGGCCCCTTCCAGCAGTACTTC
CASTYRDGPFQQYF
>NA|TRBJ1-2|TRBV12-3/TRBV12-4|NA
TGTGCCAGCAGCTCCACAGGGAACGGTGGCTACACCTTC
CASSSTGNGGYTF
>many|TRBJ2-1|TRBV11-2|NA
TGTGCCAGCAGCTTTGGGGTTGAGCAGTTCTTC
CASSFGVEQFF
>once|TRBJ1-6|TRBV4-1|NA
TGCGCCAGCAGCCAAGAGGAGGGAAGGGGCTATAATTCACCCCTCCACTTT
CASSQEEGRGYNSPLHF
>few|TRBJ1-2|TRBV4-1|NA
TGCGCCAGCAGCCAAGAACAGGGTAACTATGGCTACACCTTC
CASSQEQGNYGYTF
>many|TRBJ1-1|TRBV6-6|TRBD1
TGTGCCAGCAGTACAGGGGAGAACACTGAAGCTTTCTTT
CASSTGENTEAFF
>NA|TRBJ2-1|TRBV5-1|TRBD1
TGCGCCAGCAGCCTGGGACAGGGGAGGAATGAGCAGTTCTTC
CASSLGQGRNEQFF
>once|TRBJ2-2|TRBV24-1|NA
TGTGCCACCAGTGATTTAGGGACCGAGAACACCGGGGAGCTGTTTTTT
CATSDLGTENTGELFF
>NA|TRBJ1-2|TRBV19|NA
TGTGCCAGTAGCCCCTCCCTGGGAAACTATGGCTACACCTTC
CASSPSLGNYGYTF
>NA|TRBJ2-7|TRBV6-1|TRBD2
TGTGCCAGCAGCGAGAGGACTAGTGGATCCTACGAGCAGTACTTC
CASSERTSGSYEQYF
>NA|TRBJ1-1|TRBV6-5|NA
TGTGCCAGCAGTCACACGGCAGACACTGAAGCTTTCTTT
CASSHTADTEAFF
>many|TRBJ2-1|TRBV10-3|NA
TGTGCCATCAGTGAGACCGGTAGGGAGCAGTTCTTC
CAISETGREQFF
>many|TRBJ1-2|TRBV5-1|NA
TGCGCCAGCAGCTTGGGAGGAATCTATGGCTACACCTTC
CASSLGGIYGYTF
>many|TRBJ2-1|TRBV7-3|NA
TGTGCCAGCAGCCGTAGTGGAGGAAGGCCTGACAATGAGCAGTTCTTC
CASSRSGGRPDNEQFF
>NA|TRBJ2-7|TRBV20-1|NA
TGCAGTGCTGGCGGGACCTTGGGCCTCTACGAGCAGTACTTC
CSAGGTLGLYEQYF
>few|TRBJ2-2|TRBV24-1|NA
TGTGCCACCAGTGATTTGAATGACAGGGAGGCCGGGGAGCTGTTTTTT
CATSDLNDREAGELFF
>few|TRBJ2-5|TRBV18|TRBD2
TGTGCCAGCTCACCTCCGGGACTAGCGGGGGGAAGCGAGACCCAGTACTTC
CASSPPGLAGGSETQYF
>few|TRBJ2-7|TRBV5-1|NA
TGCGCCAGCAGCTTTAGGGGTGTTCTGTACTTC
CASSFRGVLYF
>few|TRBJ1-2|TRBV4-3|NA
TGCGCCAGCAGCCAAGATCAAGGGAAGTTCTATGGCTACACCTTC
CASSQDQGKFYGYTF
>medium-sized|TRBJ2-7|TRBV27|NA
TGTGCCAGCAGTTCAGGGTCCTACGAGCAGTACTTC
CASSSGSYEQYF
>medium-sized|TRBJ1-1|TRBV7-9|NA
TGTGCCACCCTAGTGGGGTACACTGAAGCTTTCTTT
CATLVGYTEAFF
>many|TRBJ1-2|TRBV12-3/TRBV12-4|NA
TGTGCCAGCAGTCCTCGGACACTCGAAACTAACTATGGCTACACCTTC
CASSPRTLETNYGYTF
>NA|TRBJ1-4|TRBV4-3|NA
TGCGCCAGCAGCCAGGGGACAAATCCAACTAATGAAAAACTGTTTTTT
CASSQGTNPTNEKLFF
>many|TRBJ2-3|TRBV19|NA
TGTGCCAGTAAAAGCCGGGACTTCGTCGCAGATACGCAGTATTTT
CASKSRDFVADTQYF
>many|TRBJ2-5|TRBV9|NA
TGTGCCAGCAGCCTAGGGGGGACTGGGCAAGAGACCCAGTACTTC
CASSLGGTGQETQYF
>many|TRBJ2-5|TRBV13|TRBD2
TGTGCCAGCAGCTTAGGGCGGGAGCAAAAAGAGACCCAGTACTTC
CASSLGREQKETQYF
>NA|TRBJ2-6|TRBV7-8|TRBD2
TGTGCCAGCAGCTTAGGGGAGGGCGCTGGGGCCAACGTCCTGACTTTC
CASSLGEGAGANVLTF
>NA|TRBJ2-7|TRBV14|NA
TGTGCCAGCAGCCAAGGACGTAGGGACGAGCAGTACTTC
CASSQGRRDEQYF
>few|TRBJ2-3|TRBV9|NA
TGTGCCAGCAGCGTAGAGAAGCATTATGGAACAGATACGCAGTATTTT
CASSVEKHYGTDTQYF
>many|TRBJ1-6|TRBV5-6|NA
TGTGCCAGCAGCTTTTTAAATTCACCCCTCCACTTT
CASSFLNSPLHF
>few|TRBJ2-7|TRBV9|TRBD1
TGTGCCAGCAGCGTAGCTACCGGACAGGGGAACGAGCAGTACTTC
CASSVATGQGNEQYF
>few|TRBJ2-3|TRBV19|TRBD2
TGTGCCAGTAGTATCGCCCTAGCGGGAACGACTAGCACAGATACGCAGTATTTT
CASSIALAGTTSTDTQYF
>few|TRBJ2-3|TRBV9|NA
TGTGCCAGCAGCGTACGCGCGGCAGCTAGCACAGATACGCAGTATTTT
CASSVRAAASTDTQYF
>NA|TRBJ1-2|TRBV12-3/TRBV12-4|NA
TGTGCCAGCACCCCCGGGCTCGCTGTCAGCTACACCTTC
CASTPGLAVSYTF
>medium-sized|TRBJ1-1|TRBV10-3|NA
TGTGCCATAGGAGTGGGCACTGAAGCTTTCTTT
CAIGVGTEAFF
>NA|TRBJ2-1|TRBV3-1|NA
TGTGCCAGCAGCCAAGAGGAGGGACCCCGACTGAATGAGCAGTTCTTC
CASSQEEGPRLNEQFF
>few|TRBJ2-3|TRBV12-3/TRBV12-4|NA
TGTGCCAGCAGTTTGGGAAGCCCAGATACGCAGTATTTT
CASSLGSPDTQYF
>NA|TRBJ2-7|TRBV20-1|NA
TGCAGTGCTAGAAGGACAGAGTACGAGCAGTACTTC
CSARRTEYEQYF
>few|TRBJ2-1|TRBV5-5|NA
TGTGCCAGCAGCCCGGACTGGCCTTTGGTTTTGGAGCAGTTCTTC
CASSPDWPLVLEQFF
>NA|TRBJ2-3|TRBV12-3/TRBV12-4|TRBD2
TGTGCCAGCAGTTCGAGGACTAGCGGGGGGGCCTTGGATACGCAGTATTTT
CASSSRTSGGALDTQYF
>many|TRBJ2-3|TRBV10-3|NA
TGTGCCATCATTGACTTAAGCACAGATACGCAGTATTTT
CAIIDLSTDTQYF
>few|TRBJ1-1|TRBV5-4|TRBD1
TGTGCCAGCAGTCTGGGACAGGGAGTAGCTTTCTTT
CASSLGQGVAFF
>few|TRBJ2-5|TRBV7-9|TRBD2
TGTGCCAGCAGCTTCCATCTAGCGGGAGAGGGGCTACAAGCGACCCAGTACTTC
CASSFHLAGEGLQATQYF
>NA|TRBJ2-7|TRBV7-9|NA
TGTGCCAGCAGCAGTAGCCCCGAGCAGTACTTC
CASSSSPEQYF
>few|TRBJ1-1|TRBV11-2|NA
TGTGCCAGCAGCCCCTTAACAGGTCTTACTGAAGCTTTCTTT
CASSPLTGLTEAFF
>many|TRBJ1-2|TRBV7-9|TRBD1
TGTGCCAGCAGCGCGACAGGGGGCGCGTTCTATGGCTACACCTTC
CASSATGGAFYGYTF
>many|TRBJ2-3|TRBV6-4|TRBD2
TGTGCCAGCAGTGAGACTAGCGGGGGCACAGATACGCAGTATTTT
CASSETSGGTDTQYF
>NA|TRBJ2-7|TRBV29-1|NA
TGCAGCGTTGAAGGGTTGGGTGTTTCCTACGAGCAGTACTTC
CSVEGLGVSYEQYF
>many|TRBJ2-7|TRBV18|NA
TGTGCCAGCTCACCAAGGGTTCTCTACTCCGAGCAGTACTTC
CASSPRVLYSEQYF
>few|TRBJ2-1|TRBV7-8|TRBD2
TGTGCCAGCAGCCGTGGTAGCGGGAGTTCCTACAATGAGCAGTTCTTC
CASSRGSGSSYNEQFF
>few|TRBJ2-1|TRBV5-6|TRBD2
TGTGCCAGCAGTACCGGGGGGAACGTCTACAATGAGCAGTTCTTC
CASSTGGNVYNEQFF